The 22 T cell receptor beta chains below come from one sample, sequenced in a study of regulatory T cells in long-lasting Graves disease. Time point of the sample: persistent/refractory GD, antithyroid drugs over 5 years with positive TRAb. Extracted PBMC RNA gave rise to the TCR library. Arm-PCR of CDR3 regions and iRepertoire HTBI primers were used to build TCR beta libraries. TCRdb analysed the multiplex PCR reads with MiXCR anew, one entry per CDR3 protein. Here the sample spans about 430,000 distinct CDR3 sequences, around 20% being singletons. The source was peripheral blood mononuclear cells (PBMCs), collected when the disease was refractory, from a patient treated with antithyroid drugs. The receptor set was obtained from a female donor with Graves disease.

This clonotype has at least ten counts. The chain recombines TRBV7-8 with TRBJ2-5, with TRBD1 identical over 7 bases. CDR3 length: 16 residues. From germline, CDR1 is SGHVS and CDR2 FQNEAQ. Trimming took 2 bases from V and 2 from J; bases not matched to a gene: 8. In DNA form, the CDR3 reads TGTGCCAGCAGCTTAATGACAGGGCCGCTTCAAGAGACCCAGTACTTC. This codes for CASSLMTGPLQETQYF.

CDR3 sequence reads: CASSQDAITSYEQYF. The CDR3 DNA reads TGTGCCAGCAGCCAAGACGCCATAACCTCCTACGAGCAGTACTTC. J is TRBJ2-7 and V is TRBV14; no definite D call. CDR1 and CDR2 from the germline V gene are SGHDN and FVKESK. V was shortened by 0 bases and J by 0 bases, with 9 bases between the two germline ends. This CDR3 contains 15 residues.

This clonotype has just a few counts. This rearrangement joins TRBV18 to TRBJ2-2; D not resolved. V was pared by 3 bases and J by 5 bases, with 16 bases between. The CDR3 contains 16 residues. The germline V gene has CDR1 KGHSH and CDR2 LQKENI. Here the CDR3 DNA reads TGTGCCAGCTCACCTATTGAGGTTTCAAGTACCGGGGAGCTGTTTTTT. Protein: CASSPIEVSSTGELFF.

The chain links TRBV7-9 to TRBJ1-1, with 7 bases matching TRBD1. Germline-derived CDR1 and CDR2 are SEHNR and FQNEAQ (reference sequence). This CDR3 is built from 14 residues. The V and J ends lost 1 base and 3 bases, in that order; junction bases with no gene match: 2. Here the CDR3 DNA reads TGTGCCAGCAGCTTAGGACAGGGTCACACTGAAGCTTTCTTT. It encodes CASSLGQGHTEAFF. Combining the CDR3 with reference TRBV7-9 and TRBJ1-1 gives the whole variable domain DTGVSQNPRHKITKRGQNVTFRCDPISEHNRLYWYRQTLGQGPEFLTYFQNEAQLEKSRLLSDRFSAERPKGSFSTLEIQRTEQGDSAMYLCASSLGQGHTEAFFGQGTRLTVV.

The CDR3 sequence is CASSQGVAGELFF. The CDR3 DNA reads as TGCGCCAGCAGCCAAGGCGTAGCCGGGGAGCTGTTTTTT. The rearrangement joins TRBV4-1 to TRBJ2-2; no definite D call. Trimming removed 1 base from V and 6 bases from J, with 6 bases in between. This CDR3 region has 13 residues. The V gene's germline CDR1 is MGHRA and CDR2 YSYEKL.

This clonotype has ten or more counts. The J gene is TRBJ2-7, the V gene TRBV28; 11 bases map to TRBD2. Trimming cost V 3 bases and J 3 bases; bases outside gene matches: 4. The length of the CDR3 is 15 residues. CDR1 MDHEN and CDR2 SYDVKM come from the germline V gene. CDR3 residues: CASSLQLAGVYEQYF. The CDR3 DNA follows: TGTGCCAGCAGTTTGCAACTAGCGGGAGTCTACGAGCAGTACTTC.

In its sample, this clonotype was seen a few times. The final CDR3 position lacks the conserved phenylalanine or tryptophan, pointing to a likely read error. J is TRBJ2-7 and V is TRBV30; 8 positions agree with TRBD2. J was trimmed by 7 bases and V by 7 bases; bases with no gene match: 9. The CDR3 runs to 12 residues. Per germline, CDR1 GTSNPN and CDR2 SVGIG (reference sequence). The CDR3 sequence: CASGLGGSEQYL. The CDR3 DNA is TGTGCCTCGGGACTAGGGGGATCGGAGCAGTACCTC.

V usage is TRBV12-3 or TRBV12-4 and J usage is TRBJ2-1; tentatively, D is TRBD2 (6 bases). The CDR3 is 15 amino acids. Trimming pared 7 bases from V and 2 bases from J, leaving 15 bases between. The CDR3 protein is CASTSGGTPYNEQFF. CDR3 DNA: TGTGCCAGCACCTCAGGAGGGACCCCCTACAATGAGCAGTTCTTC.

A few counts support this clonotype. Its ends do not fully match the called genes, so a read error is possible. CDR3 coding DNA: TGTGCTAGCAGCTTAGGCTATACAGATACGCAGTATTTT. Translated, it gives CASSLGYTDTQYF. V gene TRBV7-7 combines with J gene TRBJ2-3; D gene ambiguous. CDR3 length equals 13 residues. CDR1 and CDR2 (germline): SSHAT, FNYEAQ (reference sequence).

The chain couples TRBV2 to TRBJ2-3, with TRBD2 matching 13 bases. This CDR3 is 21 amino acids long. CDR1 and CDR2 (germline): SNHLY, FYNNEI. J was trimmed by 1 base and V by 2 bases; bases with no gene match: 15. In nucleotides, the CDR3 is TGTGCCAGCAGTGAACCCGTGGGACTAGCGGGGAAGGGAAGACGCACAGATACGCAGTATTTT. Residues: CASSEPVGLAGKGRRTDTQYF.

The table lists this clonotype with many counts. The chain links TRBV2 to TRBJ2-2; 15 nucleotides match TRBD2. The CDR3 consists of 17 residues. Trimming cost V 6 bases and J 3 bases; bases outside gene matches: 5. Per the germline V gene, CDR1 is SNHLY and CDR2 is FYNNEI. The CDR3, as DNA: TGTGCCAGCAGGAAGGGGACTAGCGGGAGGTACACCGGGGAGCTGTTTTTT. Translation: CASRKGTSGRYTGELFF.

This clonotype occurred many times. V and J are TRBV2 and TRBJ1-1; the D gene is possibly TRBD1 (6 bases). Germline-derived CDR1 and CDR2 are SNHLY and FYNNEI. The CDR3 length is 12 residues. Trimming removed 8 bases at V and 7 bases at J, with 14 bases between. This chain's CDR3 is CASQGSASEAFF. CDR3 coding DNA: TGTGCCAGCCAGGGGTCGGCGAGTGAAGCTTTCTTT.

V is TRBV15 and J is TRBJ2-1; either TRBD1 or TRBD2 may fit D (5 bases each). V lost 5 bases to trimming and J lost 6 bases, with 11 bases between them. CDR3 size: 13 residues. Per the germline V gene, CDR1 is LNHNV and CDR2 is YYDKDF (reference sequence). CDR3 sequence reads: CATSQGPSNEQFF. As DNA, the CDR3 is TGTGCCACCAGCCAGGGACCATCCAATGAGCAGTTCTTC.

This clonotype was picked up a small number of times. The gene calls are TRBV5-1 and TRBJ2-5; 7 positions agree with TRBD1. This CDR3 spans 13 amino acids. V dropped 3 bases and J dropped 3; count of bases not matched to a gene: 2. CDR1 and CDR2 from the germline V gene are SGHRS and YFSETQ. CDR3 nucleotide sequence: TGCGCCAGCAGCTCCGGGACAGAAGAGACCCAGTACTTC. Translated, it gives CASSSGTEETQYF.

This sequence joins TRBV13 and TRBJ2-5; a weak D match, TRBD1 (6 bases). This CDR3 region has 15 residues. Germline-derived CDR1 and CDR2 are PRHDT and FYEKMQ (reference sequence). Trimming removed 2 bases from V and 4 bases from J, with 14 bases in between. The CDR3 sequence: CASSLQGLGIETQYF. The CDR3 nucleotides read TGTGCCAGCAGCTTACAGGGGTTGGGGATAGAGACCCAGTACTTC.

The sample holds many counts of this clonotype. The V gene is TRBV2, the J gene TRBJ2-7; 14 bases align to TRBD2. The CDR3 is 16 residues long. J lost 5 bases, V lost 6 bases, and 9 bases had no gene match. CDR1 and CDR2 from the germline V gene are SNHLY and FYNNEI. The CDR3 region is CASSAKGLAGVHEQYF. In DNA, the CDR3 is TGTGCCAGCAGCGCCAAGGGACTAGCGGGAGTCCACGAGCAGTACTTC.

The chain has TRBV10-3 and TRBJ2-2, with 8 positions matching TRBD2. The V segment lost 2 bases and the J segment 4 bases; nucleotides outside the gene matches: 12. Per germline, CDR1 ENHRY and CDR2 SYGVKD. The CDR3 is 18 residues long. The CDR3 here is CAISETLWREVGTGELFF. CDR3 in DNA: TGTGCCATCAGTGAGACCCTCTGGCGGGAGGTGGGCACCGGGGAGCTGTTTTTT.

Comments on this clonotype: A clone one base away is much larger, so this may be a read error. The chain joins TRBV11-2 to TRBJ2-2, with 7 bases identical to TRBD2. The V gene's germline CDR1 is SGHAT and CDR2 FQNNGV. The length of the CDR3 is 13 residues. CDR3 DNA sequence: TGTGCCAGCAGCTTAGCTGTGGGGGGGGAGCTGTCTTTT. Translated, it gives CASSLAVGGELSF.

In its sample, this clonotype was seen many times. The chain recombines TRBV28 with TRBJ2-7, with D perhaps TRBD2 (7 bases). Trimming left V 10 bases short and J 3 bases short, with 16 bases between. CDR1 MDHEN and CDR2 SYDVKM come from the germline V gene. This CDR3 contains 13 residues. DNA of the CDR3: TGTGCCACCTCCCCGGGGGGCGACTACGAGCAGTACTTC. It yields the protein CATSPGGDYEQYF.

The J gene is TRBJ2-5, the V gene TRBV6-1, with D perhaps TRBD2 (6 bases). Per the germline V gene, CDR1 is MNHNS and CDR2 is SASEGT. The germline V and J ends were trimmed by 5 bases and 2 bases, with 15 bases remaining between them. The CDR3 spans 15 residues. CDR3 bases: TGTGCCAGCAGTCCCCCGGGACTGAGGCAAGAGACCCAGTACTTC. It specifies CASSPPGLRQETQYF.

This clonotype was seen ten or more times. CDR3 in amino acids: CASSQEALQYF. The CDR3 DNA reads TGTGCCAGCAGCCAAGAGGCCCTTCAGTACTTC. This chain links TRBV3-1 with TRBJ2-4; no clear D. Trimming stripped 0 bases from V and 11 bases from J, with 5 bases between. The CDR3 contains 11 residues. Germline CDR1 LGHDT, CDR2 YNNKEL (reference sequence).

Many counts were recorded for this clonotype. The rearrangement joins TRBV12-3 or TRBV12-4 to TRBJ1-5; 8 nucleotides align to TRBD1. The CDR3 covers 18 residues. Trimming removed 6 bases from V and 0 bases from J; junction bases left unmatched: 13. CDR3 amino acids: CASRRSSTGANSNQPQHF. The DNA for the CDR3 is TGTGCCAGCAGGAGGAGTTCGACAGGGGCAAATAGCAATCAGCCCCAGCATTTT.